A selection of T cell receptor beta chains follows, all from one sample in a study of blood T cell repertoires in COVID-19. Only in-frame clones appear in the TCRdb table, and some are missing; sequencing was by immunoSEQ multiplex PCR. The sample shows some 490,000 clones, more than 85% of them seen only once. The material sequenced was PBMCs or T cells enriched from blood (not recorded which). These receptors came from a woman between 55 and 75 years old who had recovered from COVID-19. CDR3s include the opening cysteine and the closing phenylalanine or tryptophan. D genes are given only for firm matches. Clone size is given for some rows only: seen once, a few or many times, or a class if the clone is expanded.

D gene,V gene,J gene,clone size,CDR3 protein,CDR3 DNA
TRBD2,TRBV5-8,TRBJ2-1,-,CASSWRLAGYNEQFF,TGTGCCAGCAGCTGGCGACTAGCGGGGTACAATGAGCAGTTCTTC
-,TRBV7-2,TRBJ1-1,-,CASSLAGAPKAFF,TGTGCCAGCAGCTTAGCGGGCGCACCGAAAGCTTTCTTT
-,TRBV11-2,TRBJ1-4,-,CASSLQGRANEKLFF,TGTGCCAGCAGCTTGCAGGGGAGGGCTAATGAAAAACTGTTTTTT
-,TRBV6-5,TRBJ1-2,-,CASRAGGYGYTF,TGTGCCAGCAGGGCCGGCGGCTATGGCTACACCTTC
-,TRBV30,TRBJ1-3,-,CAWSVRGYSGNTIYF,TGTGCCTGGAGTGTACGAGGTTACTCTGGAAACACCATATATTTT
-,TRBV11-2,TRBJ1-1,-,CASSLNRLGTNTEAFF,TGTGCCAGCAGCTTAAACAGGTTAGGCACTAACACTGAAGCTTTCTTT
-,TRBV9,TRBJ1-1,-,CASSVEQTNTEAFF,TGTGCCAGCAGCGTAGAACAGACGAACACTGAAGCTTTCTTT
TRBD1,TRBV29-1,TRBJ1-1,few,CSVDQTTGVGTEAFF,TGCAGCGTCGACCAGACCACAGGGGTGGGCACTGAAGCTTTCTTT
-,TRBV4-1,TRBJ1-6,once,CASSQGGMPYNSPLHF,TGCGCCAGCAGCCAAGGAGGGATGCCGTATAATTCACCCCTCCACTTT
-,TRBV10-1,TRBJ2-7,few,CASSETGYEQYF,TGCGCCAGCAGTGAGACAGGCTACGAGCAGTACTTC
-,TRBV11-3,TRBJ1-1,-,CASSSFWAATEAFF,TGTGCCAGCAGCTCATTCTGGGCCGCCACTGAAGCTTTCTTT
-,TRBV5-1,TRBJ1-1,-,CASSRPTGNTEAFF,TGCGCCAGCAGCCGCCCGACAGGCAACACTGAAGCTTTCTTT
TRBD1,TRBV9,TRBJ2-5,once,CASSDRGPTQYF,TGTGCCAGCAGCGACAGGGGCCCGACCCAGTACTTC
TRBD2,TRBV5-8,TRBJ2-7,once,CASSRGGNPGEQYF,TGTGCCAGCAGCCGGGGGGGAAACCCGGGTGAGCAGTACTTC
-,TRBV6-1,TRBJ1-2,-,CASSDTWGQGGYTF,TGTGCCAGCAGTGATACCTGGGGGCAGGGCGGCTACACCTTC
-,TRBV4-1,TRBJ2-7,-,CASSQDRTESYEQYF,TGCGCCAGCAGCCAAGACAGGACAGAGTCCTACGAGCAGTACTTC
-,TRBV9,TRBJ1-6,many,CASSGTRGNSPLHF,TGTGCCAGCAGCGGAACCAGGGGTAATTCACCCCTCCACTTT
-,TRBV6-5,TRBJ1-5,-,CASSYTLNNQPQHF,TGTGCCAGCAGTTACACGCTAAACAATCAGCCCCAGCATTTT
-,TRBV5-5,TRBJ1-6,-,CASSLGVRDNSPLHF,TGTGCCAGCAGCTTAGGAGTCAGAGATAATTCACCCCTCCACTTT
-,TRBV28,TRBJ1-2,-,CASSLSALGLYGYTF,TGTGCCAGCAGTTTATCCGCCCTGGGACTCTATGGCTACACCTTC
TRBD2,TRBV11-2,TRBJ2-1,-,CASSFPGTSVNEQFF,TGTGCCAGCAGCTTCCCAGGGACTAGCGTCAATGAGCAGTTCTTC
-,TRBV5-6,TRBJ1-6,-,CASKNSPRVHSPLHF,TGTGCCAGCAAAAACAGTCCGCGGGTCCATTCACCCCTCCACTTT
-,TRBV24-1,TRBJ1-2,-,CATSDPTVNYGYTF,TGTGCCACCAGTGACCCGACAGTTAACTATGGCTACACCTTC
-,TRBV5-1,TRBJ2-3,-,CASSGIGGNTDTQYF,TGCGCCAGCAGCGGTATCGGCGGAAACACAGATACGCAGTATTTT
-,TRBV6-1,TRBJ2-5,-,CASSENTGIQETQYF,TGTGCCAGCAGTGAAAATACAGGGATCCAAGAGACCCAGTACTTC
TRBD2,TRBV2,TRBJ2-1,-,CASSDLGTSGYNEQFF,TGTGCCAGCAGTGACCTTGGGACTAGCGGCTACAATGAGCAGTTCTTC
-,TRBV7-2,TRBJ1-1,-,CASGSQGGTEAFF,TGTGCCAGCGGATCCCAGGGAGGCACTGAAGCTTTCTTT
TRBD1,TRBV4-1,TRBJ1-3,-,CASSQDWQGAGGNTIYF,TGCGCCAGCAGCCAAGATTGGCAGGGGGCTGGTGGAAACACCATATATTTT
TRBD1,TRBV6-1,TRBJ2-7,-,CASSEQTGSAYEQYF,TGTGCCAGCAGTGAACAGACAGGGTCAGCCTACGAGCAGTACTTC
-,TRBV3-1/TRBV3-2,TRBJ1-1,few,CASSQDLNTEAFF,TGTGCCAGCAGCCAAGACTTGAACACTGAAGCTTTCTTT
-,TRBV30,TRBJ1-2,-,CAWSVLAGARYGYTF,TGTGCCTGGAGTGTATTGGCGGGGGCGCGGTATGGCTACACCTTC
TRBD1,TRBV19,TRBJ1-2,-,CASSRDRGVGGYTF,TGTGCCAGTAGCCGGGACAGGGGGGTAGGTGGCTACACCTTC
-,TRBV4-1,TRBJ2-4,-,CASSQAPPSLAKNIQYF,TGCGCCAGCAGCCAAGCCCCCCCTAGCCTAGCCAAAAACATTCAGTACTTC
TRBD1,TRBV30,TRBJ1-2,-,CAWSATGQGGGYTF,TGTGCCTGGAGTGCAACAGGACAGGGGGGAGGCTACACCTTC
-,TRBV7-9,TRBJ1-1,-,CASRQFPGEAFF,TGTGCCAGCAGACAATTCCCAGGTGAAGCTTTCTTT
TRBD1,TRBV18,TRBJ1-2,-,CASSPGQRLGYTF,TGTGCCAGCTCACCGGGACAGAGACTCGGCTACACCTTC
TRBD1,TRBV5-1,TRBJ2-7,-,CASSYAPQGEYYEQYF,TGCGCCAGCAGCTACGCCCCCCAGGGGGAATATTACGAGCAGTACTTC
TRBD1,TRBV24-1,TRBJ1-5,-,CATSGTGGRGNQPQHF,TGTGCCACCAGTGGGACAGGGGGCCGGGGCAATCAGCCCCAGCATTTT
TRBD1,TRBV6-5,TRBJ2-7,-,CASRDTGAYEQYF,TGTGCCAGCAGGGACACAGGGGCCTACGAGCAGTACTTC
TRBD2,TRBV3-1/TRBV3-2,TRBJ2-2,-,CASSPRATSVTGELFF,TGTGCCAGCAGCCCCCGGGCGACTAGCGTGACCGGGGAGCTGTTTTTT
TRBD1,TRBV7-9,TRBJ1-1,few,CASSLQGAITEAFF,TGTGCCAGCAGCTTACAGGGGGCGATCACTGAAGCTTTCTTT
TRBD1,TRBV18,TRBJ2-2,-,CASSLRQGPTGELFF,TGTGCCAGCTCACTTCGACAGGGACCTACCGGGGAGCTGTTTTTT
-,TRBV6-5,TRBJ1-2,once,CASSLLRVGYGYTF,TGTGCCAGCAGTCTCCTCAGGGTTGGCTATGGCTACACCTTC